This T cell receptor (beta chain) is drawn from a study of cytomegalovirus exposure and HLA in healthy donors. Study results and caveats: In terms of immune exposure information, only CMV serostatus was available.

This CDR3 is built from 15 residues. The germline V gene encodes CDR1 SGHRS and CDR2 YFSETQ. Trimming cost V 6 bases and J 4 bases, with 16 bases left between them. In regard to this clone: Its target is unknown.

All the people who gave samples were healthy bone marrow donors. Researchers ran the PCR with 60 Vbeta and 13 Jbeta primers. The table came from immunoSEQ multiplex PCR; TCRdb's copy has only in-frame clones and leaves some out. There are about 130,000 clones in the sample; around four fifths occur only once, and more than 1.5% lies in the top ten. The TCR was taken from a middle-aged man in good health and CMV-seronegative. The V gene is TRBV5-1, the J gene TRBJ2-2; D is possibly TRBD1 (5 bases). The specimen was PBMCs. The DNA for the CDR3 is TGCGCCAGCACGGATCTTGGGGCTACCACCGGGGAGCTGTTTTTT. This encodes CASTDLGATTGELFF.